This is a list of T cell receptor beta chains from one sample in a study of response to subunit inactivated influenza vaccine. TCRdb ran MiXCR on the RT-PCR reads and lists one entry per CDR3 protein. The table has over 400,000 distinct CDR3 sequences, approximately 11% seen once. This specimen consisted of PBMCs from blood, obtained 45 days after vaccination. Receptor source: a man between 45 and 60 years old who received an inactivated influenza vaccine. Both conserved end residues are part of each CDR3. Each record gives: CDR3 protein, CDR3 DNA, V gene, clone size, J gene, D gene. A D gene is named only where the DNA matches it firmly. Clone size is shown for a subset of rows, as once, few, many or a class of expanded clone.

cdr3_aa: CASSSGLNTDTQYF
cdr3_nt: TGCGCCAGCAGCTCCGGATTGAACACAGATACGCAGTATTTT
v_call: TRBV5-1
clone_size: NA
j_call: TRBJ2-3
d_call: NA

cdr3_aa: CASRPSGGTGELFF
cdr3_nt: TGTGCCAGCAGGCCCTCCGGTGGGACCGGGGAGCTGTTTTTT
v_call: TRBV12-3/TRBV12-4
clone_size: few
j_call: TRBJ2-2
d_call: NA

cdr3_aa: CASSPIAGGLNEQFF
cdr3_nt: TGTGCCAGCAGCCCCATCGCGGGGGGGCTGAATGAGCAGTTCTTC
v_call: TRBV4-2
clone_size: many
j_call: TRBJ2-1
d_call: TRBD2

cdr3_aa: CASSQDMWTEAFF
cdr3_nt: TGCGCCAGCAGCCAAGATATGTGGACTGAAGCTTTCTTT
v_call: TRBV4-1
clone_size: once
j_call: TRBJ1-1
d_call: NA

cdr3_aa: CASSKEAMVGSYEQYF
cdr3_nt: TGTGCCAGCAGCAAAGAGGCGATGGTTGGCTCCTACGAGCAGTACTTC
v_call: TRBV21-1
clone_size: NA
j_call: TRBJ2-7
d_call: NA

cdr3_aa: CASSLSLQGASYEQYF
cdr3_nt: TGTGCCAGCAGCCTTTCCCTACAGGGGGCAAGCTACGAGCAGTACTTC
v_call: TRBV3-1
clone_size: NA
j_call: TRBJ2-7
d_call: TRBD1

cdr3_aa: CASSYSDSGAGGYTF
cdr3_nt: TGTGCCAGCAGTTACTCGGATTCAGGGGCAGGAGGCTACACCTTC
v_call: TRBV6-5
clone_size: NA
j_call: TRBJ1-2
d_call: NA

cdr3_aa: CASSQGRLAGGQTYEQYF
cdr3_nt: TGCGCCAGCAGCCAAGGCCGGCTAGCGGGGGGGCAAACCTACGAGCAGTACTTC
v_call: TRBV4-1
clone_size: many
j_call: TRBJ2-7
d_call: TRBD2

cdr3_aa: CSVSGQGQGYTF
cdr3_nt: TGCAGCGTTTCGGGGCAGGGGCAGGGCTACACCTTC
v_call: TRBV29-1
clone_size: NA
j_call: TRBJ1-2
d_call: NA

cdr3_aa: CATSPAGSNTEAFF
cdr3_nt: TGTGCCACCAGCCCGGCGGGCTCGAACACTGAAGCTTTCTTT
v_call: TRBV24-1
clone_size: NA
j_call: TRBJ1-1
d_call: NA

cdr3_aa: CSSATGDSPLHF
cdr3_nt: TGCAGCTCCGCGACAGGGGATTCACCCCTCCACTTT
v_call: TRBV20-1
clone_size: many
j_call: TRBJ1-6
d_call: TRBD1

cdr3_aa: CASSQLVDRGPRETQYF
cdr3_nt: TGTGCCAGCAGCCAACTTGTGGACAGGGGCCCCCGAGAGACCCAGTACTTC
v_call: TRBV14
clone_size: NA
j_call: TRBJ2-5
d_call: TRBD1

cdr3_aa: CSVGRESLSTDTQYF
cdr3_nt: TGTTCGGTTGGGCGGGAGTCACTGAGCACAGATACGCAGTATTTT
v_call: TRBV28
clone_size: NA
j_call: TRBJ2-3
d_call: TRBD2

cdr3_aa: CASSIGTGVQETQYF
cdr3_nt: TGCGCCAGCAGCATCGGGACAGGGGTTCAAGAGACCCAGTACTTC
v_call: TRBV5-1
clone_size: NA
j_call: TRBJ2-5
d_call: TRBD1

cdr3_aa: CASSPRITSGNTIYF
cdr3_nt: TGTGCCAGCAGCCCCCGTATCACCTCTGGAAACACCATATATTTT
v_call: TRBV7-9
clone_size: few
j_call: TRBJ1-3
d_call: NA

cdr3_aa: CAISESSDYQPQHF
cdr3_nt: TGTGCCATCAGTGAGTCGTCGGACTATCAGCCCCAGCATTTT
v_call: TRBV10-3
clone_size: few
j_call: TRBJ1-5
d_call: NA

cdr3_aa: CAGALTGPQETQYF
cdr3_nt: TGCGCCGGCGCTCTTACAGGGCCCCAAGAGACCCAGTACTTC
v_call: TRBV5-1
clone_size: few
j_call: TRBJ2-5
d_call: NA

cdr3_aa: CASSLILYEQYF
cdr3_nt: TGTGCCAGCAGCTTAATCCTCTACGAGCAGTACTTC
v_call: TRBV7-9
clone_size: many
j_call: TRBJ2-7
d_call: NA

cdr3_aa: CASSTGLEQYF
cdr3_nt: TGCGCCAGCAGCACAGGGTTAGAGCAGTACTTC
v_call: TRBV5-1
clone_size: few
j_call: TRBJ2-7
d_call: NA

cdr3_aa: CASTRGWGTNSPLHF
cdr3_nt: TGTGCCAGCACCCGAGGATGGGGCACGAATTCACCCCTCCACTTT
v_call: TRBV7-9
clone_size: NA
j_call: TRBJ1-6
d_call: NA

cdr3_aa: CAIRGQGANEQYF
cdr3_nt: TGTGCCATCAGAGGACAGGGGGCCAACGAGCAGTACTTC
v_call: TRBV10-3
clone_size: many
j_call: TRBJ2-7
d_call: TRBD1

cdr3_aa: CASSQDVVRGDYGYTF
cdr3_nt: TGCGCCAGCAGCCAAGACGTCGTCAGGGGGGACTATGGCTACACCTTC
v_call: TRBV4-3
clone_size: few
j_call: TRBJ1-2
d_call: TRBD1

cdr3_aa: CASSPLTSSGNTIYF
cdr3_nt: TGCGCCAGCAGCCCTTTGACAAGCTCTGGAAACACCATATATTTT
v_call: TRBV4-1
clone_size: many
j_call: TRBJ1-3
d_call: NA

cdr3_aa: CAISETFVDSTDTQYF
cdr3_nt: TGTGCCATCAGTGAAACCTTTGTGGACAGCACAGATACGCAGTATTTT
v_call: TRBV10-3
clone_size: NA
j_call: TRBJ2-3
d_call: NA

cdr3_aa: CASSEGKGLAGNTQYF
cdr3_nt: TGTGCCAGCAGTGAGGGGAAGGGACTAGCGGGAAATACGCAGTATTTT
v_call: TRBV2
clone_size: NA
j_call: TRBJ2-3
d_call: TRBD2

cdr3_aa: CASSLVYGDADMIDYGYTF
cdr3_nt: TGCGCCAGCAGCTTGGTGTATGGGGATGCCGACATGATAGACTATGGCTACACCTTC
v_call: TRBV5-1
clone_size: few
j_call: TRBJ1-2
d_call: NA

cdr3_aa: CATSDPSTGDNEKLFF
cdr3_nt: TGTGCCACCAGTGATCCCTCGACAGGAGATAATGAAAAACTGTTTTTT
v_call: TRBV24-1
clone_size: few
j_call: TRBJ1-4
d_call: NA

cdr3_aa: CASSEDGYGYTF
cdr3_nt: TGTGCCAGCAGTGAAGACGGCTATGGCTACACCTTC
v_call: TRBV6-1
clone_size: many
j_call: TRBJ1-2
d_call: NA

cdr3_aa: CSANRRDTQYF
cdr3_nt: TGCAGTGCTAATCGCCGTGATACGCAGTATTTT
v_call: TRBV20-1
clone_size: many
j_call: TRBJ2-3
d_call: NA

cdr3_aa: CASSVGSGQISSPLHF
cdr3_nt: TGTGCCAGCAGCGTAGGCAGCGGACAGATTAGTTCACCCCTCCACTTT
v_call: TRBV9
clone_size: many
j_call: TRBJ1-6
d_call: NA

cdr3_aa: CSASVSGREGDTQYF
cdr3_nt: TGCAGTGCTAGTGTTAGCGGGAGGGAGGGAGATACGCAGTATTTT
v_call: TRBV20-1
clone_size: many
j_call: TRBJ2-3
d_call: TRBD2

cdr3_aa: CASSFSSLNSYEQYF
cdr3_nt: TGTGCCAGCAGCTTCTCATCCCTGAACTCCTACGAGCAGTACTTC
v_call: TRBV7-2
clone_size: NA
j_call: TRBJ2-7
d_call: NA

cdr3_aa: CASGTGGGYGYTF
cdr3_nt: TGTGCCAGCGGGACAGGGGGCGGCTATGGCTACACCTTC
v_call: TRBV12-3/TRBV12-4
clone_size: few
j_call: TRBJ1-2
d_call: TRBD1

cdr3_aa: CASSLAWTSAYNEQFF
cdr3_nt: TGCGCCAGCAGCTTGGCCTGGACTAGCGCCTACAATGAGCAGTTCTTC
v_call: TRBV5-1
clone_size: NA
j_call: TRBJ2-1
d_call: TRBD2

cdr3_aa: CASSDGGAEAFF
cdr3_nt: TGCGCCAGCAGCGACGGGGGGGCTGAAGCTTTCTTT
v_call: TRBV5-1
clone_size: NA
j_call: TRBJ1-1
d_call: NA

cdr3_aa: CAISDDRDYGYTF
cdr3_nt: TGTGCCATCAGTGATGACAGGGACTATGGCTACACCTTC
v_call: TRBV10-3
clone_size: many
j_call: TRBJ1-2
d_call: TRBD1

cdr3_aa: CSARAGTSGASEQYF
cdr3_nt: TGCAGTGCTAGGGCCGGGACTAGCGGTGCAAGCGAGCAGTACTTC
v_call: TRBV20-1
clone_size: few
j_call: TRBJ2-7
d_call: TRBD2

cdr3_aa: CASSPDRAGYRIQPQHF
cdr3_nt: TGTGCCAGCAGTCCGGACAGGGCCGGGTATAGGATTCAGCCCCAGCATTTT
v_call: TRBV6-2/TRBV6-3
clone_size: few
j_call: TRBJ1-5
d_call: TRBD1

cdr3_aa: CSVRAGGLDGYTF
cdr3_nt: TGCAGCGTTAGAGCAGGGGGCCTCGATGGCTACACCTTC
v_call: TRBV29-1
clone_size: NA
j_call: TRBJ1-2
d_call: TRBD1

cdr3_aa: CASSPGTSGSNEQYF
cdr3_nt: TGTGCCAGCAGCCCCGGGACTAGCGGGAGTAACGAGCAGTACTTC
v_call: TRBV7-9
clone_size: NA
j_call: TRBJ2-7
d_call: TRBD2

cdr3_aa: CASSRGQGGLNEQFF
cdr3_nt: TGTGCCAGCAGTCGTGGACAGGGGGGCCTAAATGAGCAGTTCTTC
v_call: TRBV6-1
clone_size: NA
j_call: TRBJ2-1
d_call: TRBD1

cdr3_aa: CSARVSGTITDTQYF
cdr3_nt: TGCAGTGCTAGAGTATCGGGGACTATCACAGATACGCAGTATTTT
v_call: TRBV20-1
clone_size: NA
j_call: TRBJ2-3
d_call: TRBD2

cdr3_aa: CAWSVRLWASGDTYEQYF
cdr3_nt: TGTGCCTGGAGTGTACGGCTTTGGGCTAGCGGGGACACCTACGAGCAGTACTTC
v_call: TRBV30
clone_size: NA
j_call: TRBJ2-7
d_call: TRBD2